The rows below give T cell receptor beta chains drawn from one sample of a study of cytotoxic CD8 clonotypes in ibrutinib-treated CLL. Here immunoSEQ multiplex PCR was the method, and the copy in TCRdb shows in-frame clones only, minus some. The sample has approximately 300,000 clones; about 80% are singletons. The sample was PBMCs, taken before ibrutinib treatment. These receptors came from a human donor with chronic lymphocytic leukemia. Both conserved end residues are part of each CDR3. D genes are given only for firm matches. The size of a clone is reported for some rows only, either as once, few or many, or as a class for expanded clones.

clone size: -
D gene: TRBD2
J gene: TRBJ2-7
V gene: TRBV27
CDR3 length: 13
CDR3 DNA: TGTGCCAGCAGTACTAGCGGGACCTACGAGCAGTACTTC
CDR3 protein: CASSTSGTYEQYF

clone size: -
D gene: TRBD2
J gene: TRBJ2-1
V gene: TRBV7-6
CDR3 length: 16
CDR3 DNA: TGTGCCAGCAGCTTAGCCCGACTAGCGGGAGTTACTGAGCAGTTCTTC
CDR3 protein: CASSLARLAGVTEQFF

clone size: -
D gene: TRBD1
J gene: TRBJ1-2
V gene: TRBV6-5
CDR3 length: 15
CDR3 DNA: TGTGCCAGCAGTCGGGAGCTCAGGGGGCTGTACGGCTACACCTTC
CDR3 protein: CASSRELRGLYGYTF

clone size: -
D gene: -
J gene: TRBJ2-7
V gene: TRBV11-2
CDR3 length: 12
CDR3 DNA: TGTGCCAGCAGCTTAGTTTACTACGAGCAGTACTTC
CDR3 protein: CASSLVYYEQYF

clone size: -
D gene: TRBD2
J gene: TRBJ2-1
V gene: TRBV6-5
CDR3 length: 15
CDR3 DNA: TGTGCCAGCAGTTATTCGGGCGGGAGTGGTAATGAGCAGTTCTTC
CDR3 protein: CASSYSGGSGNEQFF

clone size: -
D gene: TRBD1
J gene: TRBJ2-5
V gene: TRBV14
CDR3 length: 15
CDR3 DNA: TGTGCCAGCAGCCTAGACAGGGGTTGGGCGAAGACCCAGTACTTC
CDR3 protein: CASSLDRGWAKTQYF

clone size: -
D gene: -
J gene: TRBJ1-2
V gene: TRBV6-5
CDR3 length: 12
CDR3 DNA: TGTGCCAGCAGGCGGGACATCTATGGCTACACCTTC
CDR3 protein: CASRRDIYGYTF

clone size: -
D gene: TRBD2
J gene: TRBJ2-1
V gene: TRBV4-1
CDR3 length: 14
CDR3 DNA: TGCGCCAGCAGCCAATTTGCGGGAGCCAATGAGCAGTTCTTC
CDR3 protein: CASSQFAGANEQFF

clone size: -
D gene: -
J gene: TRBJ2-7
V gene: TRBV7-2
CDR3 length: 14
CDR3 DNA: TGTGCCAGCAGCTTACCGGGACCTTATGTGGAGCAGTACTTC
CDR3 protein: CASSLPGPYVEQYF

clone size: -
D gene: -
J gene: TRBJ2-7
V gene: TRBV7-2
CDR3 length: 13
CDR3 DNA: TGTGCCAGCAGCTTTTTGATCGGACACGAGCAGTACTTC
CDR3 protein: CASSFLIGHEQYF

clone size: -
D gene: -
J gene: TRBJ2-3
V gene: TRBV2
CDR3 length: 12
CDR3 DNA: TGTGCCAGCAGTGTAGGTTCAGATACGCAGTATTTT
CDR3 protein: CASSVGSDTQYF

clone size: -
D gene: TRBD1
J gene: TRBJ2-7
V gene: TRBV6-5
CDR3 length: 14
CDR3 DNA: TGTGCCAGCAGTAACTGGGACAGGACCTACGAGCAGTACTTC
CDR3 protein: CASSNWDRTYEQYF

clone size: once
D gene: -
J gene: TRBJ2-7
V gene: TRBV7-2
CDR3 length: 12
CDR3 DNA: TGTGCCAGCAGCGCCCTACAGAGGGGGCAGTACTTC
CDR3 protein: CASSALQRGQYF

clone size: once
D gene: -
J gene: TRBJ2-7
V gene: TRBV5-4
CDR3 length: 12
CDR3 DNA: TGTGCCAGCAGCTGGGACGGGGCGTTGCAGTACTTC
CDR3 protein: CASSWDGALQYF

clone size: few
D gene: TRBD1
J gene: TRBJ1-1
V gene: TRBV10-1
CDR3 length: 15
CDR3 DNA: TGCGCCAGCAGTGACGAGGGGACAGGGATCACTGAAGCTTTCTTT
CDR3 protein: CASSDEGTGITEAFF

clone size: few
D gene: -
J gene: TRBJ2-1
V gene: TRBV19
CDR3 length: 13
CDR3 DNA: TGTGCCAGTAGTTCACCCTCCTACAATGAGCAGTTCTTC
CDR3 protein: CASSSPSYNEQFF

clone size: -
D gene: -
J gene: TRBJ2-2
V gene: TRBV7-3
CDR3 length: 15
CDR3 DNA: TGTGCCAGCAGCTTAACCAGGGCCGACACCGGGGAGCTGTTTTTT
CDR3 protein: CASSLTRADTGELFF

clone size: -
D gene: -
J gene: TRBJ1-2
V gene: TRBV7-9
CDR3 length: 12
CDR3 DNA: TGTGCCAGCAGCCCGACGGCTAGCGGCTACACCTTC
CDR3 protein: CASSPTASGYTF

clone size: -
D gene: -
J gene: TRBJ1-2
V gene: TRBV30
CDR3 length: 12
CDR3 DNA: TGTGCCTGGAGTCTTCAGAGCTATGGCTACACCTTC
CDR3 protein: CAWSLQSYGYTF

clone size: -
D gene: TRBD2
J gene: TRBJ2-2
V gene: TRBV7-9
CDR3 length: 16
CDR3 DNA: TGTGCCAGCGCGGTGGGGAGGGGCATGAACACCGGGGAGCTGTTTTTT
CDR3 protein: CASAVGRGMNTGELFF

clone size: -
D gene: -
J gene: TRBJ2-1
V gene: TRBV11-3
CDR3 length: 15
CDR3 DNA: TGTGCCAGCAGCTTAGGGATCACCTCCTACAATGAGCAGTTCTTC
CDR3 protein: CASSLGITSYNEQFF

clone size: few
D gene: -
J gene: TRBJ1-2
V gene: TRBV2
CDR3 length: 11
CDR3 DNA: TGTGCCAGCAGGGAGAACTATGGCTACACCTTC
CDR3 protein: CASRENYGYTF

clone size: -
D gene: -
J gene: TRBJ1-2
V gene: TRBV5-5
CDR3 length: 14
CDR3 DNA: TGTGCCAGCAGCTTGGTGCCAGGGGTCTATGGCTACACCTTC
CDR3 protein: CASSLVPGVYGYTF

clone size: -
D gene: TRBD2
J gene: TRBJ2-1
V gene: TRBV30
CDR3 length: 15
CDR3 DNA: TGTGCCTGGAGTGTTTCGACTAGCGGGGGGAATGAGCAGTTCTTC
CDR3 protein: CAWSVSTSGGNEQFF

clone size: -
D gene: TRBD2
J gene: TRBJ2-1
V gene: TRBV27
CDR3 length: 17
CDR3 DNA: TGTGCCAGCAGTCTAACATCGGGACTAGCGGGCTATGGTGAGCAGTTCTTC
CDR3 protein: CASSLTSGLAGYGEQFF

clone size: -
D gene: -
J gene: TRBJ2-3
V gene: TRBV29-1
CDR3 length: 12
CDR3 DNA: TGCAGCGTTGATGGGGGAATAGATACGCAGTATTTT
CDR3 protein: CSVDGGIDTQYF

clone size: -
D gene: -
J gene: TRBJ1-1
V gene: TRBV7-3
CDR3 length: 13
CDR3 DNA: TGTGCCAGCAGCTTAAACAGGGCGGCGGCAGCTTTCTTT
CDR3 protein: CASSLNRAAAAFF

clone size: -
D gene: -
J gene: TRBJ2-7
V gene: TRBV4-3
CDR3 length: 14
CDR3 DNA: TGCGCCAGCAGCCAAGATCCCAGGGCGTTCGAGCAGTACTTC
CDR3 protein: CASSQDPRAFEQYF

clone size: once
D gene: TRBD2
J gene: TRBJ2-5
V gene: TRBV5-1
CDR3 length: 15
CDR3 DNA: TGCGCCAGCAGTCAAGCGGGGTACCTCCAAGAGACCCAGTACTTC
CDR3 protein: CASSQAGYLQETQYF

clone size: -
D gene: -
J gene: TRBJ1-2
V gene: TRBV19
CDR3 length: 16
CDR3 DNA: TGTGCCAGCGAAGACGGGACGGGAGGCTCTAACTATGGCTACACCTTC
CDR3 protein: CASEDGTGGSNYGYTF

clone size: few
D gene: TRBD2
J gene: TRBJ2-7
V gene: TRBV15
CDR3 length: 12
CDR3 DNA: TGTGCCACCAGCAGAGATAGGAGGACTAGTTACTTC
CDR3 protein: CATSRDRRTSYF

clone size: -
D gene: -
J gene: TRBJ1-3
V gene: TRBV30
CDR3 length: 14
CDR3 DNA: TGTGCCTTCGGGGGGACCTACTCTGGAAACACCATATATTTT
CDR3 protein: CAFGGTYSGNTIYF

clone size: -
D gene: TRBD2
J gene: TRBJ2-7
V gene: TRBV14
CDR3 length: 13
CDR3 DNA: TGTGCCAGCAAAGGACTAGCGGGAGATATCGAGTACTTC
CDR3 protein: CASKGLAGDIEYF

clone size: once
D gene: -
J gene: TRBJ2-7
V gene: TRBV11-2
CDR3 length: 13
CDR3 DNA: TGTGCCAGCAGCTTACTTGGGACATACGAGCAGTACTTC
CDR3 protein: CASSLLGTYEQYF

clone size: -
D gene: TRBD1
J gene: TRBJ1-1
V gene: TRBV7-6
CDR3 length: 14
CDR3 DNA: TGTGCCAGCAGCAAGAGACAGGGTAACACTGAAGCTTTCTTT
CDR3 protein: CASSKRQGNTEAFF

clone size: -
D gene: -
J gene: TRBJ1-4
V gene: TRBV6-5
CDR3 length: 15
CDR3 DNA: TGTGCCAGCAGTTACCGGGGTTCTGCTAATGAAAAACTGTTTTTT
CDR3 protein: CASSYRGSANEKLFF

clone size: -
D gene: -
J gene: TRBJ2-7
V gene: TRBV20-1
CDR3 length: 11
CDR3 DNA: TGCAGTGCTAGGAAGTTCTACGAGCAGTACTTC
CDR3 protein: CSARKFYEQYF

clone size: -
D gene: -
J gene: TRBJ2-7
V gene: TRBV4-2
CDR3 length: 13
CDR3 DNA: TGTGCCAGCAGCCCCGGGGTCGGCTACGAGCAGTACTTC
CDR3 protein: CASSPGVGYEQYF

clone size: once
D gene: -
J gene: TRBJ1-2
V gene: TRBV2
CDR3 length: 13
CDR3 DNA: TGTGCCAGCTTAATTCGGGGAGGAAAGGGCTACACCTTC
CDR3 protein: CASLIRGGKGYTF

clone size: -
D gene: -
J gene: TRBJ1-1
V gene: TRBV27
CDR3 length: 13
CDR3 DNA: TGTGCCAGCAGACAACCCGGACAACCTGAAGCTTTCTTT
CDR3 protein: CASRQPGQPEAFF

clone size: -
D gene: -
J gene: TRBJ2-7
V gene: TRBV27
CDR3 length: 16
CDR3 DNA: TGTGCCAGCAGTTTCGGTCCGCGGCTCGGGTCCTACGAGCAGTACTTC
CDR3 protein: CASSFGPRLGSYEQYF

clone size: -
D gene: -
J gene: TRBJ2-1
V gene: TRBV28
CDR3 length: 11
CDR3 DNA: TGTGCCAGCAGTTTCCTCAATGAGCAGTTCTTC
CDR3 protein: CASSFLNEQFF

clone size: once
D gene: -
J gene: TRBJ1-5
V gene: TRBV19
CDR3 length: 14
CDR3 DNA: TGTGCCAGTAGAAGCGGGCAGGTCGATCAGCCCCAGCATTTT
CDR3 protein: CASRSGQVDQPQHF

clone size: -
D gene: TRBD1
J gene: TRBJ2-7
V gene: TRBV29-1
CDR3 length: 11
CDR3 DNA: TGCAGCGTAGGACAGGACTACGAGCAGTACTTC
CDR3 protein: CSVGQDYEQYF

clone size: -
D gene: -
J gene: TRBJ1-2
V gene: TRBV2
CDR3 length: 13
CDR3 DNA: TGTGCCAGCAGTGTGGGCAGCAGCTATGGCTACACCTTC
CDR3 protein: CASSVGSSYGYTF

clone size: -
D gene: TRBD1
J gene: TRBJ1-2
V gene: TRBV9
CDR3 length: 15
CDR3 DNA: TGTGCCAGCAGCGCCCGACAGGGATACAACTATGGCTACACCTTC
CDR3 protein: CASSARQGYNYGYTF

clone size: -
D gene: -
J gene: TRBJ2-5
V gene: TRBV7-6
CDR3 length: 15
CDR3 DNA: TGTGCCAGCAGCTTAGAGATGGGGTACCAAGAGACCCAGTACTTC
CDR3 protein: CASSLEMGYQETQYF

clone size: -
D gene: -
J gene: TRBJ1-2
V gene: TRBV6-5
CDR3 length: 16
CDR3 DNA: TGTGCCAGCAGTTACTCGTTTGGCACGACTAACTATGGCTACACCTTC
CDR3 protein: CASSYSFGTTNYGYTF

clone size: few
D gene: TRBD1
J gene: TRBJ2-7
V gene: TRBV10-3
CDR3 length: 14
CDR3 DNA: TGTGCCATCAGTGAGGTGGACAGGGGGTACGAGCAGTACTTC
CDR3 protein: CAISEVDRGYEQYF